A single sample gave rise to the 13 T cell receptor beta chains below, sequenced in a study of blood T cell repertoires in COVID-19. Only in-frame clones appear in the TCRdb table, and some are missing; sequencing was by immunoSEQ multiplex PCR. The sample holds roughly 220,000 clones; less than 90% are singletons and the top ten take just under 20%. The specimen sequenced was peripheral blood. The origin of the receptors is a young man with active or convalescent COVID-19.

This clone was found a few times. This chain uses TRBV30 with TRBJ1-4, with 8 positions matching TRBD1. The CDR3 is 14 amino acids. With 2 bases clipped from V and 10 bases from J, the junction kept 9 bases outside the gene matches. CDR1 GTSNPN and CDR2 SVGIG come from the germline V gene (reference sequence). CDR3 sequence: CAWSRGQGAVKLFF. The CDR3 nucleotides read TGTGCCTGGAGTCGTGGGCAGGGGGCTGTAAAACTGTTTTTT. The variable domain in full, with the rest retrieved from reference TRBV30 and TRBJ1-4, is SQTIHQWPATLVQPVGSPLSLECTVEGTSNPNLYWYRQAAGRGLQLLFYSVGIGQISSEVPQNLSASRPQDRQFILSSKKLLLSDSGFYLCAWSRGQGAVKLFFGSGTQLSVL.

The CDR3 spells CAWRGRQVWNTEAFF. CDR3 sequence (DNA): TGTGCCTGGAGGGGAAGACAGGTTTGGAACACTGAAGCTTTCTTT. V usage is TRBV30 and J usage is TRBJ1-1, with D possibly being TRBD1 (6 bases). The CDR3 length is 15 residues. Per germline, CDR1 GTSNPN and CDR2 SVGIG (reference sequence). The germline V and J ends were trimmed by 3 bases and 1 base, with 15 bases remaining between them.

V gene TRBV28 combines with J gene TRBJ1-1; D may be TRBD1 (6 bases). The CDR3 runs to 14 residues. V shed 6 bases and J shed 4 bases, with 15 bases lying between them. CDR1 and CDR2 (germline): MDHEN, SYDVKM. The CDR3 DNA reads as TGTGCCAGCAGCTTAACAGCAGGGGTCACTGAAGCTTTCTTT. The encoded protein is CASSLTAGVTEAFF.

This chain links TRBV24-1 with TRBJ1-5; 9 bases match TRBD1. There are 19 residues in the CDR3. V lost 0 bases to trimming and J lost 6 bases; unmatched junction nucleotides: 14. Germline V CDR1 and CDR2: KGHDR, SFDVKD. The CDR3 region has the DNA TGTGCCACCAGTGATTTGCAGGAAGGGGTCGGGACAGGGTCTCAGCCCCAGCATTTT. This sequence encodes CATSDLQEGVGTGSQPQHF.

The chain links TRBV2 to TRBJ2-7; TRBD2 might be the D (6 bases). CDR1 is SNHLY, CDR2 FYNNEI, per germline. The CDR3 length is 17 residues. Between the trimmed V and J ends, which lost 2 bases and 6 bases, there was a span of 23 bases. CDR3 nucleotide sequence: TGTGCCAGCAGTGAAAGGAGGGCTAGCCAGTCTTTAATCGAGCAGTACTTC. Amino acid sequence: CASSERRASQSLIEQYF.

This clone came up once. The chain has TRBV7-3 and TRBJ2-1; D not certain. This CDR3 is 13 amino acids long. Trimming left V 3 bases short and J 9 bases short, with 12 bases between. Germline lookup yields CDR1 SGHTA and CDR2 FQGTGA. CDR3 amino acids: CASSLSRLAEQFF. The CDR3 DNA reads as TGTGCCAGCAGCTTGTCGCGGTTGGCTGAGCAGTTCTTC.

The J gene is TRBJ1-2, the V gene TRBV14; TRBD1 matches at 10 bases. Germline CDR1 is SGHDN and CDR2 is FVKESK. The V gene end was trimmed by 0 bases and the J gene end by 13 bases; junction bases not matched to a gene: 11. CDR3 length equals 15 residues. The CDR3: CASSQELPGQGPLTF. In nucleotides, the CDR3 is TGTGCCAGCAGCCAAGAGCTACCGGGACAGGGGCCCCTCACCTTC.

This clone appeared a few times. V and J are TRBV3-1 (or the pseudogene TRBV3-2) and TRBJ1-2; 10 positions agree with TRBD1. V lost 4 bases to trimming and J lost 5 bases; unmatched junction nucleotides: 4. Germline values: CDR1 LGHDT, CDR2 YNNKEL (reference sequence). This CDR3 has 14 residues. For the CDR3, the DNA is TGTGCCAGCAGCCCCCGGACAGGGGGGTATGGCTACACCTTC. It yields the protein CASSPRTGGYGYTF.

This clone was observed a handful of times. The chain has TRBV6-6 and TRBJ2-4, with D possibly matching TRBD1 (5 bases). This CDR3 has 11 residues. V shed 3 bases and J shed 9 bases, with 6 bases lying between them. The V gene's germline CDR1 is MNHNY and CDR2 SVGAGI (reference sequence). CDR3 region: CASSYRGIQYF. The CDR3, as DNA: TGTGCCAGCAGTTATAGGGGCATTCAGTACTTC.

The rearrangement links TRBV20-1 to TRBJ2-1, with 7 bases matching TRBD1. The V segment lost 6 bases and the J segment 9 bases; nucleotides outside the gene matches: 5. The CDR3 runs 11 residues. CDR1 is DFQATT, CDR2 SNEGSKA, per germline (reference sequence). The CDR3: CSAYGQVEQFF. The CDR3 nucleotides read TGCAGTGCCTATGGACAGGTTGAGCAGTTCTTC.

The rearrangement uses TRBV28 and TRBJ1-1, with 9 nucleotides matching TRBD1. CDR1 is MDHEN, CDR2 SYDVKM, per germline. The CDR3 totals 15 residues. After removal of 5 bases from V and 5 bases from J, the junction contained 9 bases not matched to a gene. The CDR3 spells CASSKLGTGRTEAFF. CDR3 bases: TGTGCCAGCAGTAAGCTCGGGACAGGGAGGACTGAAGCTTTCTTT.

Here the CDR3 DNA reads TGTGCCAGCAGCCCCCGACAGGGGACAGAAACTGAAGCTTTCTTT. This translates into CASSPRQGTETEAFF. The chain uses TRBV9 and TRBJ1-1; TRBD1 agrees at 8 bases. CDR1 is SGDLS, CDR2 YYNGEE, per germline. V lost 4 bases, J lost 5 bases, and 10 bases stayed unmatched. The CDR3 extends over 15 amino acids. The full variable domain, in which reference TRBV9 and TRBJ1-1 provide the parts outside the CDR3, is DSGVTQTPKHLITATGQRVTLRCSPRSGDLSVYWYQQSLDQGLQFLIQYYNGEERAKGNILERFSAQQFPDLHSELNLSSLELGDSALYFCASSPRQGTETEAFFGQGTRLTVV.

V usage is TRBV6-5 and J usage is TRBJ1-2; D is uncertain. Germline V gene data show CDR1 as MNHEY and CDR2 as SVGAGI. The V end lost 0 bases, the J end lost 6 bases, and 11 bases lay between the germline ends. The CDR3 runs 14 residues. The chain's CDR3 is CASSYSQTGNGYTF. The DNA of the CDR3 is TGTGCCAGCAGTTACTCACAAACGGGTAATGGCTACACCTTC.